This paragraph reports one T cell receptor (beta chain). The antigen remains unidentified. Sequence at one end of the junction differs from germline and may be a read error. This record comes from a study of T cells after yellow fever vaccination. CDR1 and CDR2 (germline): SGDLS, YYNGEE. The CDR3 consists of 15 residues. TCRdb called the 5' RACE reads again in MiXCR, with one record for every CDR3 protein. The table records 350,000 to 450,000 distinct CDR3 sequences, about 6.2% of them present only once. Findings of the study overall: Though weaker, the secondary response peaked faster, on day 5 versus 15.

The TCR originated in a man aged 25 to 45 who received the YFV17D yellow fever vaccine. The sequenced sample was PBMCs, obtained 5 days after the yellow fever booster vaccination. J is TRBJ2-5 and V is TRBV9, with D possibly TRBD1 on 5 matching bases. In nucleotides, the CDR3 is TGTGCCAGCAGCGTAGTTCCAGGTGGACAAGAGACCAAGTACTTC. It is translated as CASSVVPGGQETKYF.